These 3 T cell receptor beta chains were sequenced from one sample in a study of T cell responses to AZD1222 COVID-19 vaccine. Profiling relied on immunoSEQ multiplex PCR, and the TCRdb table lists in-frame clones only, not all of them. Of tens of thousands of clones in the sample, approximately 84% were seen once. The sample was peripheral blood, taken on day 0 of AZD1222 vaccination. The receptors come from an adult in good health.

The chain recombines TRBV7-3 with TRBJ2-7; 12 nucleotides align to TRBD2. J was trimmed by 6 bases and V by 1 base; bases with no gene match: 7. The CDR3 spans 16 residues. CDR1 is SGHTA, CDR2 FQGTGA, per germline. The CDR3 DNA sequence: TGTGCCAGCAGCTTAATCGCGACTAGCGGGAGCGGCGAGCAGTACTTC. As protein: CASSLIATSGSGEQYF.

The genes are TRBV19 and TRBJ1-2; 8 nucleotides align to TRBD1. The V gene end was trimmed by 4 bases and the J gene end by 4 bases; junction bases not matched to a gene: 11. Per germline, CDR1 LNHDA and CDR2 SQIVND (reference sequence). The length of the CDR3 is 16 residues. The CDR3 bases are TGTGCCAGTAGTAAACCCGGGGACAGGAGTACCTATGGCTACACCTTC. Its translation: CASSKPGDRSTYGYTF.

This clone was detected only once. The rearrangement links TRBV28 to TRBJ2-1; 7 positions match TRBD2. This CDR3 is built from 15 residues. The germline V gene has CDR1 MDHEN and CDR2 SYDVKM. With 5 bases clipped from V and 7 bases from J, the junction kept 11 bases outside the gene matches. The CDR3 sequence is CASSLEGGPWNEQFF. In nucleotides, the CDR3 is TGTGCCAGCAGTCTCGAGGGAGGGCCTTGGAATGAGCAGTTCTTC.